The 30 T cell receptor beta chains in this list originate from one sample, sequenced in a study of human T cells and chemical hapten exposure. Time point specified: patch test 1, 2 weeks after DPC sensitization. Sample treatment: therapeutic diphenylcyclopropenone sensitization with weekly scalp DPC. TCRdb re-derived calls from the RACE reads in MiXCR, one entry per CDR3 protein. The sample carries under 200,000 distinct CDR3 sequences, roughly 15% recorded once. The starting material was whole blood, obtained in connection with sensitization to the hapten diphenylcyclopropenone (DPC). The origin of the receptors is a woman between 25 and 40 years old with alopecia areata. Some clones in this sample may be carry-over from other donors' samples.

A few counts support this clonotype. As DNA, the CDR3 is TGTGCCAGCAGCCCGTCGGAAGAGCAGTACTTC. Residues: CASSPSEEQYF. The chain joins TRBV5-8 to TRBJ2-7; D is unclear. Trimming removed 4 bases from V and 7 bases from J, with 9 bases in between. Per the germline V gene, CDR1 is SGHTS and CDR2 is YDEGEE. The CDR3 is 11 residues long. The complete variable domain, with remaining parts taken from reference TRBV5-8 and TRBJ2-7, reads EAGVTQSPTHLIKTRGQQATLRCSPISGHTSVYWYQQALGLGLQFLLWYDEGEERNRGNFPPRFSGRQFPNYSSELNVNALELEDSALYLCASSPSEEQYFGPGTRLTVT.

The genes are TRBV6-4 and TRBJ2-3; a weak D match, TRBD2 (5 bases). Germline-derived CDR1 and CDR2 are MRHNA and SNTAGT. This CDR3 has 13 residues. V was cut by 3 bases and J by 7 bases, with 11 bases left in between. In DNA, the CDR3 is TGTGCCAGCAGTGAACTAGATGGAAATACGCAGTATTTT. The encoded protein is CASSELDGNTQYF.

The J gene is TRBJ2-4, the V gene TRBV18, with 8 bases lining up with TRBD1. Per germline, CDR1 KGHSH and CDR2 LQKENI. There are 15 residues in the CDR3. The V and J ends lost 6 bases and 3 bases, in that order; junction bases with no gene match: 7. DNA of the CDR3: TGTGCCAGCTCGGCAGGGGGCTCTGGCAAAAACATTCAGTACTTC. Translated, it gives CASSAGGSGKNIQYF.

The chain carries TRBV6-6 and TRBJ2-2; no definite D call. The V end lost 8 bases, the J end lost 5 bases, and 12 bases lay between the germline ends. CDR3 size: 13 residues. The germline V gene has CDR1 MNHNY and CDR2 SVGAGI (reference sequence). CDR3 DNA: TGTGCCAGCCTCCCCCGCGGTACCGGGGAGCTGTTTTTT. Residues: CASLPRGTGELFF.

This clonotype was seen more than once but under ten times. This rearrangement joins TRBV18 to TRBJ2-5; no clear D. CDR3 length equals 14 residues. CDR1 KGHSH and CDR2 LQKENI come from the germline V gene. The V gene lost 6 bases and the J gene lost 1 base, with 12 bases spanning the gap. For the CDR3, the DNA is TGTGCCAGCTCCCCCCCCGGCGCCCAAGAGACCCAGTACTTC. This gives the protein CASSPPGAQETQYF.

This clonotype was detected ten times or more. This chain connects TRBV5-1 to TRBJ1-2; TRBD1 agrees at 8 bases. J gave up 7 bases and V 1 base, and 9 bases lay outside the gene matches. CDR3 length: 15 residues. CDR1 and CDR2 (germline): SGHRS, YFSETQ. CDR3: CASSLQQGAPGGYTF. The CDR3 DNA reads as TGCGCCAGCAGCTTGCAGCAGGGGGCCCCAGGTGGCTACACCTTC.

The sample holds many counts of this clonotype. The chain uses TRBV11-2 and TRBJ1-1, with D hard to call. This CDR3 has 16 amino acids. The germline gives CDR1 SGHAT, CDR2 FQNNGV. V was cut by 4 bases and J by 1 base, with 16 bases left in between. The CDR3 DNA reads as TGTGCCAGCAGCTCCGTTGGGGTAGGGCGGAACACTGAAGCTTTCTTT. This translates into CASSSVGVGRNTEAFF.

This clonotype was picked up many times. The rearrangement uses TRBV11-2 and TRBJ1-4; TRBD1 agrees at 7 bases. This CDR3 spans 14 amino acids. V was pared by 0 bases and J by 5 bases, with 0 bases of the junction left unmatched. Germline CDR1 reads SGHAT; CDR2 reads FQNNGV. The CDR3 loop reads CASSLDRGNEKLFF. Here the CDR3 DNA reads TGTGCCAGCAGCTTAGACAGGGGGAATGAAAAACTGTTTTTT.

The genes are TRBV11-2 and TRBJ2-3; tentatively, D is TRBD1 or TRBD2 (5 bases each). This CDR3 has 15 residues. Germline lookup yields CDR1 SGHAT and CDR2 FQNNGV. The V end lost 5 bases, the J end lost 0 bases, and 12 bases lay between the germline ends. The CDR3 region has the DNA TGTGCCAGCAGCCACGGGACGGCTAGCACAGATACGCAGTATTTT. Protein: CASSHGTASTDTQYF.

This clonotype was seen at least ten times. This rearrangement joins TRBV9 to TRBJ2-1; 8 positions match TRBD2. The V gene's germline CDR1 is SGDLS and CDR2 YYNGEE. The trim removed 6 bases at V and 1 base at J, leaving 9 bases unmatched. This CDR3 region has 16 residues. CDR3 nucleotides: TGTGCCAGCACCCCCACCGCGGGGGGTTCCTACAATGAGCAGTTCTTC. Translating it yields CASTPTAGGSYNEQFF.

This clonotype has at least ten counts. CDR3 sequence (DNA): TGTGCCAGCAGCCACCCAGACAGCCACACTGAAGCTTTCTTT. It codes for CASSHPDSHTEAFF. The V call is TRBV4-2, the J call TRBJ1-1, with a possible D match to TRBD1 (5 bases). The V gene lost 3 bases and the J gene lost 3 bases, with 11 bases spanning the gap. This CDR3 has 14 residues. The V gene's germline CDR1 is LGHNA and CDR2 YNFKEQ.

The chain has TRBV12-3 or TRBV12-4 and TRBJ1-1, with a tentative D call TRBD1 (5 bases). The CDR3 is made up of 13 amino acids. With 3 bases removed from V and 12 bases from J, the gap between germline ends came to 17 bases. Here the CDR3 DNA reads TGTGCCAGCAGTTTTGGCAGGGAGGTCTCCCCTTTCTTT. It yields the protein CASSFGREVSPFF.

This clonotype occurred a few times. The chain combines TRBV5-1 with TRBJ2-3; D is undetermined. The CDR3 is made up of 15 amino acids. Trimming removed 1 base from V and 6 bases from J, with 15 bases in between. Germline CDR1 is SGHRS and CDR2 is YFSETQ. The CDR3 nucleotides are TGCGCCAGCAGCTTGTCTGGTACATTTCCCGATACGCAGTATTTT. It specifies CASSLSGTFPDTQYF.

In the case of this clonotype: A much larger clonotype is one base distant, so this may be a read error. The J gene is TRBJ1-3, the V gene TRBV18; tentatively, D is TRBD1 (5 bases). This CDR3 spans 15 amino acids. The V gene's germline CDR1 is KGHSH and CDR2 LQKENI. CDR3 amino acids: CASSPWTNSGNSIYF. The CDR3 region has the DNA TGTGCCAGCTCACCATGGACAAACTCTGGAAACTCCATATATTTT.

This chain connects TRBV6-5 to TRBJ1-1; weak D call: TRBD1 (5 bases). Per germline, CDR1 MNHEY and CDR2 SVGAGI. Trimming left V 2 bases short and J 4 bases short, with 14 bases between. The CDR3 totals 15 residues. CDR3 nucleotides: TGTGCCAGCAGTTACGGGGCCAGGGTCGCCACTGAAGCTTTCTTT. This gives the protein CASSYGARVATEAFF.

This clonotype was recorded at least ten times. The chain combines TRBV7-2 with TRBJ2-7; a possible D gene is TRBD1 (7 bases). V was cut by 5 bases and J by 2 bases, with 16 bases left in between. The CDR3 spans 15 residues. Germline-derived CDR1 and CDR2 are SGHTA and FQGNSA. The CDR3 sequence is CASSPGGSPTYEQYF. In nucleotides, the CDR3 is TGTGCCAGCAGCCCAGGGGGGTCACCGACCTACGAGCAGTACTTC.

This clonotype was observed many times. CDR3 sequence: CASTSAFQETQYF. The CDR3 DNA is TGTGCCAGCACTTCGGCATTCCAAGAGACCCAGTACTTC. V usage is TRBV6-5 and J usage is TRBJ2-5; D is unclear. The ends were cut back, 7 bases at V and 1 base at J, with 10 bases in the middle. The CDR3 spans 13 residues. Per germline, CDR1 MNHEY and CDR2 SVGAGI.

This clonotype occurred a few times. Mismatch with germline at one junction end may stem from a read error. The chain couples TRBV4-2 to TRBJ1-1; possibly TRBD1 for D (5 bases). Per germline, CDR1 LGHNA and CDR2 YNFKEQ. The CDR3 loop spans 12 amino acids. CDR3 sequence reads: CASSQDMAGQVF. The CDR3 region has the DNA TGTGCCAGCAGCCAAGACATGGCAGGGCAAGTCTTT.

This clonotype was found a few times. This chain uses TRBV29-1 with TRBJ2-3; 8 bases agree with TRBD1. Germline CDR1 reads SQVTM; CDR2 reads ANQGSEA. J gave up 3 bases and V 4 bases, and 3 bases lay outside the gene matches. The CDR3 covers 13 residues. The CDR3 loop is CSVAQGATDTQYF. As DNA, the CDR3 is TGCAGCGTTGCGCAGGGGGCGACAGATACGCAGTATTTT.

The chain combines TRBV25-1 with TRBJ2-3; D is perhaps TRBD1 (5 bases). The ends were cut back, 6 bases at V and 2 bases at J, with 12 bases in the middle. CDR3 length: 14 amino acids. Germline assignment: CDR1 MGHDK and CDR2 SYGVNS. The CDR3 spells CASRGAKLTDTQYF. In DNA form, the CDR3 reads TGTGCCAGCAGAGGGGCAAAGCTCACAGATACGCAGTATTTT.

Only a few counts were recorded for this clonotype. The chain recombines TRBV20-1 with TRBJ2-7; weak D call: TRBD2 (6 bases). Trimming pared 1 base from V and 0 bases from J, leaving 13 bases between. Germline values: CDR1 DFQATT, CDR2 SNEGSKA (reference sequence). This CDR3 is built from 15 residues. CDR3 residues: CSARAPDGSSYEQYF. The CDR3 region has the DNA TGCAGTGCTAGAGCCCCAGACGGGAGCTCCTACGAGCAGTACTTC.

This sequence joins TRBV4-1 and TRBJ2-7; D not certain. Germline V gene sequence: CDR1 MGHRA, CDR2 YSYEKL. The CDR3 consists of 14 residues. The ends were cut back, 1 base at V and 2 bases at J, with 9 bases in the middle. CDR3 in amino acids: CASSQVGFAYEQYF. In nucleotides, the CDR3 is TGCGCCAGCAGCCAAGTCGGATTCGCCTACGAGCAGTACTTC.

The genes are TRBV5-1 and TRBJ1-6; D might be TRBD1 (5 bases). Trimming shortened V by 9 bases and J by 10 bases, and 23 bases separated the two germline ends. The CDR3 loop spans 15 amino acids. Germline values: CDR1 SGHRS, CDR2 YFSETQ. This CDR3 reads CATRKNSVGDSPLHF. The CDR3 coding sequence is TGCGCCACCCGGAAGAACTCAGTGGGGGACTCACCCCTCCACTTT.

This clonotype was detected a few times. CDR3 in amino acids: CASSQAVTGTRGLDTQYF. CDR3 DNA sequence: TGCGCCAGCAGCCAAGCCGTTACCGGGACCAGAGGGTTGGATACGCAGTATTTT. V usage is TRBV4-3 and J usage is TRBJ2-3, with D tentatively TRBD1 or TRBD2 (5 bases each). This CDR3 is 18 amino acids long. The V gene's germline CDR1 is LGHNA and CDR2 YSLEER. V lost 1 base to trimming and J lost 6 bases, with 23 bases between them.

In its sample, this clonotype was seen a few times. The genes are TRBV20-1 and TRBJ2-5; D is perhaps TRBD2 (5 bases). The V end lost 1 base, the J end lost 1 base, and 13 bases lay between the germline ends. The germline V gene has CDR1 DFQATT and CDR2 SNEGSKA (reference sequence). The CDR3 has 15 residues. CDR3 coding DNA: TGCAGTGCTAGAGCCCGGCCGGCGGGCCAAGAGACCCAGTACTTC. Encoded protein: CSARARPAGQETQYF.

The rearrangement links TRBV4-1 to TRBJ2-1; D is uncertain. Trimming removed 6 bases at V and 2 bases at J, with 17 bases between. The germline V gene encodes CDR1 MGHRA and CDR2 YSYEKL. The CDR3 is 16 residues long. CDR3 nucleotides: TGCGCCAGCAGGAAAGAATCTACGTCGACCTACAATGAGCAGTTCTTC. It yields the protein CASRKESTSTYNEQFF.

The CDR3 DNA sequence: TGTGCCAGCAGCTTTCGCAGGCACTATGGCTACACCTTC. Its protein product is CASSFRRHYGYTF. The V gene is TRBV7-2, the J gene TRBJ1-2; no reliable D call. The CDR3 runs 13 residues. Germline-derived CDR1 and CDR2 are SGHTA and FQGNSA. Trimming stripped 3 bases from V and 3 bases from J, with 8 bases between.

This chain connects TRBV4-2 to TRBJ2-1, with 11 bases aligning to TRBD2. The trim removed 2 bases at V and 6 bases at J, leaving 15 bases unmatched. CDR1 and CDR2 from the germline V gene are LGHNA and YNFKEQ. The CDR3 length is 19 residues. For the CDR3, the DNA is TGTGCCAGCAGCCAAATACTAGCGGGAGTACTCTGGAGGGTCAATGAGCAGTTCTTC. Translation gives CASSQILAGVLWRVNEQFF.

This clonotype has at least ten counts. The chain couples TRBV5-4 to TRBJ2-7, with TRBD1 matching 8 bases. There are 13 residues in the CDR3. V lost 1 base and J lost 7; bases outside the gene matches: 4. Germline V lookup: CDR1 SGHNT, CDR2 YYREEE (reference sequence). This CDR3 is CASSLRTGIEQYF. For the CDR3, the DNA is TGTGCCAGCAGCTTGAGGACAGGGATTGAGCAGTACTTC.

The chain links TRBV5-1 to TRBJ2-7, with TRBD1 matching over 9 bases. Trimming took 0 bases from V and 7 from J; bases not matched to a gene: 5. There are 14 residues in the CDR3. Per the germline V gene, CDR1 is SGHRS and CDR2 is YFSETQ. The CDR3 region has the DNA TGCGCCAGCAGCTTGGGAGGACAGGGGAGTGAGCAGTACTTC. Translating it yields CASSLGGQGSEQYF. Complete variable domain (other parts from reference TRBV5-1 and TRBJ2-7): KAGVTQTPRYLIKTRGQQVTLSCSPISGHRSVSWYQQTPGQGLQFLFEYFSETQRNKGNFPGRFSGRQFSNSRSEMNVSTLELGDSALYLCASSLGGQGSEQYFGPGTRLTVT.